This entry describes one T cell receptor beta chain. Its target is not known. Each PCR received spiked synthetic TCR analog templates. The data were produced by immunoSEQ multiplex PCR, yet TCRdb's version contains in-frame clones alone and is incomplete. Found here are fewer than 45,000 clones, over 75% of them singletons; the top ten hold around 3.8%. This sample was included in a study of PD-L1 blockade in urothelial cancer. Study context: Investigators checked blood 3 weeks (second dose) and 6 weeks after treatment start. A median blood sample held around 130,000 T cells and around 80,000 unique TCRs.

Study-level points and caveats: It was durable-benefit patients whose tumor-associated blood clones expanded more at 3 weeks.

V lost 0 bases, J lost 2 bases, and 10 bases lay in between. This CDR3 has 15 amino acids. The germline CDR1 and CDR2 sequences are MGHRA and YSYEKL. Sample: PBMCs, taken around atezolizumab (anti-PD-L1) treatment. The chain employs TRBV4-1 and TRBJ1-1; D gene ambiguous. The clonotype comes from a man between 65 and 85 years old with urothelial cancer. The DNA of the CDR3 is TGCGCCAGCAGCCAAGATTTTGGAGTAAACACTGAAGCTTTCTTT. It is translated as CASSQDFGVNTEAFF.